The T cell receptor beta chain described here comes from a study of shared clonotypes between healthy human individuals. Naivety among CD8 cells was defined by CD45RO negativity and positive CCR7 selection, thereby excluding terminally differentiated effector memory CD45RA+ cells. Assay execution proceeded at the deep level. Source study methods: Filtering of immunoSEQ junctional sequences could not match full-length read filtering. Libraries were prepared by immunoSEQ multiplex PCR; TCRdb keeps only in-frame clonotypes and omits some of them. The V and J calls and clone size are taken from that table; D and trimming were inferred from the DNA. The data contain 800,000 to 950,000 clones, around 96% of them singletons. The CDR3 spans 14 residues. With 4 bases clipped from V and 7 bases from J, the junction kept 8 bases outside the gene matches. Germline V CDR1 and CDR2: WSHSY, SAAADI.

This chain connects TRBV10-2 to TRBJ2-7, with 9 positions matching TRBD1. This receptor was taken from a man aged 25-45 years in good health. Sequenced sample: naive CD8+ T cells sorted from blood. The CDR3 coding sequence is TGCGCCAGCAGTGGGACCGGGACAGGGTATGAGCAGTACTTC. Translation: CASSGTGTGYEQYF.